The 13 T cell receptor beta chains below were found in one sample sequenced in a study of identical twins. TCRdb reprocessed the 5' RACE reads via MiXCR and lists one record per CDR3 protein. The sample has roughly 1.6 million distinct CDR3 sequences; 32% are singletons. The source material was cord blood. Every receptor here comes from a newborn girl in good health.

V and J are TRBV4-1 and TRBJ2-3, with 7 bases fitting TRBD1. The CDR3 consists of 14 residues. Germline V gives CDR1 MGHRA, CDR2 YSYEKL. J was trimmed by 0 bases and V by 5 bases; bases with no gene match: 2. The CDR3 reads CASSDRESTDTQYF. The CDR3 DNA is TGCGCCAGCAGCGACAGGGAAAGCACAGATACGCAGTATTTT.

The V call is TRBV12-3 or TRBV12-4, the J call TRBJ1-2, with D possibly being TRBD1 (5 bases). The CDR3 is made up of 13 amino acids. The V end was cut by 3 bases, the J end by 8 bases, with 13 bases between. In DNA, the CDR3 is TGTGCCAGCAGTTTCCCAGGGCTGGGCGGCTACACCTTC. This sequence encodes CASSFPGLGGYTF.

The V and J genes are TRBV7-2 and TRBJ2-4; 9 bases are a match to TRBD1. Matching the DNA end better, TRBJ2-7 makes the J call doubtful. Per the germline V gene, CDR1 is SGHTA and CDR2 is FQGNSA. This CDR3 has 16 residues. The CDR3 bases are TGTGCCAGCAGCTTACATACCACAGGGGGCACTTACGAGCAGTACTTC. This sequence encodes CASSLHTTGGTYEQYF.

V usage is TRBV20-1 and J usage is TRBJ2-2; D perhaps matches TRBD1 (6 bases). Looked up from germline, CDR1 is DFQATT and CDR2 is SNEGSKA (reference sequence). CDR3 length: 16 amino acids. Trimming left V 2 bases short and J 5 bases short, with 18 bases between. Here the CDR3 reads CSARNRQEGKTGELFF. The CDR3 DNA follows: TGCAGTGCTAGAAACAGACAGGAAGGAAAGACCGGGGAGCTGTTTTTT.

This chain connects TRBV20-1 to TRBJ2-1; D is uncertain. Trimming left V 3 bases short and J 12 bases short, with 18 bases between. CDR1 is DFQATT and CDR2 is SNEGSKA in the germline V gene (reference sequence). The CDR3 length is 13 residues. CDR3 loop: CSASPTGSKRQFF. The CDR3, as DNA: TGCAGTGCTAGTCCCACCGGGTCAAAAAGGCAGTTCTTC.

V is TRBV25-1 and J is TRBJ2-1, with D hard to call. V lost 3 bases to trimming and J lost 6 bases, with 9 bases between them. Germline V CDR1 and CDR2: MGHDK, SYGVNS. The CDR3 runs 13 residues. In DNA form, the CDR3 reads TGTGCCAGCAGTGATAATCGTCCCAATGAGCAGTTCTTC. Translating it yields CASSDNRPNEQFF. Full variable domain (rest looked up from reference TRBV25-1 and TRBJ2-1): EADIYQTPRYLVIGTGKKITLECSQTMGHDKMYWYQQDPGMELHLIHYSYGVNSTEKGDLSSESTVSRIRTEHFPLTLESARPSHTSQYLCASSDNRPNEQFFGPGTRLTVL.

This rearrangement joins TRBV7-2 to TRBJ2-3, with TRBD2 matching 7 bases. CDR1 and CDR2 from the germline V gene are SGHTA and FQGNSA. The CDR3 has 15 residues. Trimming removed 3 bases from V and 2 bases from J; junction bases left unmatched: 5. This CDR3 is CASSLRGRDTDTQYF. The CDR3 coding sequence is TGTGCCAGCAGCTTGCGGGGGAGAGACACAGATACGCAGTATTTT.

The chain couples TRBV27 to TRBJ2-7, with 9 positions matching TRBD2. V lost 7 bases and J lost 0; bases outside the gene matches: 7. Germline V CDR1 and CDR2: MNHEY, SMNVEV (reference sequence). The CDR3 consists of 15 residues. The CDR3 here is CASKGLALSSYEQYF. For the CDR3, the DNA is TGTGCCAGCAAGGGACTAGCCCTTAGCTCCTACGAGCAGTACTTC.

This chain joins TRBV28 and TRBJ2-1, with D perhaps matching TRBD1 (6 bases). The CDR3 runs to 16 residues. V was pared by 2 bases and J by 2 bases, with 13 bases between. Germline V lookup: CDR1 MDHEN, CDR2 SYDVKM. CDR3 sequence reads: CASSLMGAYAYNEQFF. CDR3 DNA: TGTGCCAGCAGTTTAATGGGGGCTTATGCCTACAATGAGCAGTTCTTC.

The count of this clonotype is one. The V gene is TRBV11-2, the J gene TRBJ2-1; D not resolved. The end of the DNA fits TRBJ2-7 better, so the J call may be wrong. The CDR3 has 21 residues. Germline V gene lookup returns CDR1 SGHAT and CDR2 FQNNGV. The CDR3 sequence is CASSLNEGIEPTVFSYNEQYF. The CDR3 coding sequence is TGTGCCAGCAGCTTAAATGAAGGTATTGAGCCCACAGTTTTCTCCTACAATGAGCAGTACTTC.

This clonotype was counted only a few times. The chain is built from TRBV20-1 and TRBJ1-2; D call uncertain. The CDR3 has 14 residues. CDR1 is DFQATT and CDR2 is SNEGSKA in the germline V gene (reference sequence). The V and J ends lost 4 bases and 4 bases respectively, with 16 bases between them. DNA of the CDR3: TGCAGTGCTAACCACCCGGCGGGAGGCTATGGCTACACCTTC. It is translated as CSANHPAGGYGYTF.

About this clonotype: The junction shows a germline mismatch at one end, possibly a read error. The chain joins TRBV7-2 to TRBJ2-3; 12 positions match TRBD2. CDR3 length: 16 residues. Germline loops: CDR1 SGHTA, CDR2 FQGNSA. The CDR3 protein is CASSLRLAGATDTQFF. The DNA of the CDR3 is TGTGCCAGCAGCCTGCGACTAGCGGGGGCTACAGATACGCAGTTTTTT.

This clonotype came up a few times. V and J are TRBV7-9 and TRBJ1-2, with D uncertain. V gave up 1 base and J gave up 1 base, with 16 bases separating them. The germline CDR1 and CDR2 sequences are SEHNR and FQNEAQ (reference sequence). The CDR3 sequence is 17 residues long. CDR3: CASSLVGQRALNYGYTF. The CDR3 nucleotides are TGTGCCAGCAGCTTAGTCGGTCAGCGGGCCCTTAACTATGGCTACACCTTC.